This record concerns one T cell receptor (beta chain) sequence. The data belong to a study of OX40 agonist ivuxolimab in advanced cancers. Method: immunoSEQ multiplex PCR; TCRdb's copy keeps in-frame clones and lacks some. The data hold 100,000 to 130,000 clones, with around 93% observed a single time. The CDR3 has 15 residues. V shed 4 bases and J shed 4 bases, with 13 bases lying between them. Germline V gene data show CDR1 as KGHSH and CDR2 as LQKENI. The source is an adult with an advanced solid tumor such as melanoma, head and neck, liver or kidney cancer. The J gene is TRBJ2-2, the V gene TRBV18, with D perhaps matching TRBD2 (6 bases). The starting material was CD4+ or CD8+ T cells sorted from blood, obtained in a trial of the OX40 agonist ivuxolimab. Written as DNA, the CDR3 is TGTGCCAGCTCACAACAGGAGGGAAGCACCGGGGAGCTGTTTTTT. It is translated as CASSQQEGSTGELFF.